Presented here are 26 T cell receptor beta chains from one specimen sequenced in a study of Ad26.COV2.S vaccination and SARS-CoV-2 variants. Some clones are missing from TCRdb's copy, which holds only in-frame ones; the method was immunoSEQ multiplex PCR. Found here are over 400,000 clones, roughly 90% of them singletons; the top ten hold around 1.8%. Treatment specified: some 20 received Ad26.COV2.S at low or high dose, single or two shots; roughly 5 received placebo; per-sample allocation not given. Following the first vaccine or placebo injection, samples were taken on day 63. Sequenced here: peripheral blood, sampled in a trial of Ad26.COV2.S vaccine versus placebo. The receptors stem from a person between 18 and 65 years old who received the Ad26.COV2.S COVID-19 vaccine or a placebo.

V usage is TRBV18 and J usage is TRBJ2-3; 13 bases match TRBD2. The length of the CDR3 is 17 residues. CDR1 KGHSH and CDR2 LQKENI come from the germline V gene. The ends lost 3 bases at V and 0 bases at J; junction bases unmatched: 3. This chain's CDR3 is CASSPPGLAGSTDTQYF. CDR3 nucleotides: TGTGCCAGCTCACCGCCGGGACTAGCGGGGAGCACAGATACGCAGTATTTT.

The CDR3 loop reads CASSDPFLLGRSSPLHF. The CDR3 region has the DNA TGCGCCAGCAGTGACCCCTTCCTACTAGGAAGGTCTTCACCCCTCCACTTT. The chain is built from TRBV10-2 and TRBJ1-6, with unresolved D. From germline, CDR1 is WSHSY and CDR2 SAAADI. Trimming stripped 3 bases from V and 9 bases from J, with 21 bases between. The CDR3 contains 17 residues.

The J gene is TRBJ2-3, the V gene TRBV19, with 8 bases aligning to TRBD2. Germline V gene lookup returns CDR1 LNHDA and CDR2 SQIVND (reference sequence). This CDR3 region has 19 residues. The junction had 19 bases not matched to a gene; V was cut back by 6 bases and J by 2 bases. The CDR3 reads CASSISAALAGGVTDTQYF. The CDR3 DNA sequence: TGTGCCAGTAGCATAAGCGCGGCGCTAGCGGGTGGGGTCACAGATACGCAGTATTTT.

The chain recombines TRBV28 with TRBJ2-7; D unresolved. Trimming stripped 2 bases from V and 3 bases from J, with 14 bases between. The CDR3 is 15 residues long. CDR1 and CDR2 from the germline V gene are MDHEN and SYDVKM. The CDR3 DNA follows: TGTGCCAGCAGTTTAACCCGACGTTTTAACTACGAGCAGTACTTC. It specifies CASSLTRRFNYEQYF.

This clone was observed once. The V and J genes are TRBV5-6 and TRBJ1-2; D is perhaps TRBD1 (6 bases). The CDR3 totals 15 residues. Trimming stripped 0 bases from V and 6 bases from J, with 15 bases between. Germline CDR1 SGHDT, CDR2 YYEEEE. CDR3 sequence reads: CASSLEEDRGNGYTF. The CDR3 DNA reads as TGTGCCAGCAGCTTGGAGGAGGACAGAGGGAATGGCTACACCTTC.

The chain combines TRBV9 with TRBJ2-1; 10 bases are shared with TRBD2. CDR3 length: 17 residues. Germline V gives CDR1 SGDLS, CDR2 YYNGEE. J lost 2 bases, V lost 0 bases, and 5 bases had no gene match. CDR3 DNA sequence: TGTGCCAGCAGCGTAGGCAGGACTAGCGGACCCTACAATGAGCAGTTCTTC. Its translation is CASSVGRTSGPYNEQFF. Full variable domain (outside the CDR3, taken from reference TRBV9 and TRBJ2-1): DSGVTQTPKHLITATGQRVTLRCSPRSGDLSVYWYQQSLDQGLQFLIQYYNGEERAKGNILERFSAQQFPDLHSELNLSSLELGDSALYFCASSVGRTSGPYNEQFFGPGTRLTVL.

The chain is built from TRBV30 and TRBJ1-2; D is undetermined. V lost 0 bases and J lost 6, with 11 bases in between. The CDR3 sequence is 13 residues long. The germline V gene has CDR1 GTSNPN and CDR2 SVGIG (reference sequence). The CDR3 DNA is TGTGCCTGGAGTGTAGGTGGGAGCGATGGCTACACCTTC. The encoded protein is CAWSVGGSDGYTF.

This clone showed up just a few times. The J gene is TRBJ1-2, the V gene TRBV25-1, with a weak D call TRBD1 (5 bases). The germline V and J ends were trimmed by 5 bases and 4 bases, with 26 bases remaining between them. The germline V gene encodes CDR1 MGHDK and CDR2 SYGVNS. This CDR3 has 18 residues. The CDR3 loop is CASSPLGGGRASSYGYTF. CDR3 sequence (DNA): TGTGCCAGCAGTCCTCTCGGGGGAGGGAGGGCCTCCTCCTATGGCTACACCTTC.

The chain couples TRBV28 to TRBJ2-2; unclear D gene. This CDR3 is 13 amino acids long. Germline lookup yields CDR1 MDHEN and CDR2 SYDVKM. Trimming cost V 6 bases and J 4 bases, with 9 bases left between them. The CDR3 loop reads CASSQQPTGELFF. The CDR3 DNA reads as TGTGCCAGCAGCCAACAGCCCACCGGGGAGCTGTTTTTT.

J is TRBJ2-5 and V is TRBV2, with D tentatively TRBD2 (7 bases). V dropped 2 bases and J dropped 5 bases, with 15 bases sitting between them. Looked up from germline, CDR1 is SNHLY and CDR2 is FYNNEI. CDR3 length: 15 residues. DNA of the CDR3: TGTGCCAGCAGTGAAAATCCCTCGGGGGGCGAGACCCAGTACTTC. Amino acid sequence: CASSENPSGGETQYF.

The chain carries TRBV3-1 (or the pseudogene TRBV3-2) and TRBJ1-3; unclear D gene. In germline, CDR1 is LGHDT, CDR2 YNNKEL (reference sequence). The ends were cut back, 1 base at V and 4 bases at J, with 2 bases in the middle. The CDR3 has 12 residues. In nucleotides, the CDR3 is TGTGCCAGCAGCCAAGGGGGAAACACCATATATTTT. This translates into CASSQGGNTIYF.

The V gene is TRBV19, the J gene TRBJ2-7, with TRBD1 matching 10 bases. The V segment lost 5 bases and the J segment 3 bases; nucleotides outside the gene matches: 10. The CDR3 has 16 amino acids. Germline V CDR1 and CDR2: LNHDA, SQIVND (reference sequence). The CDR3: CASSRYEGQGRYEQYF. The CDR3 DNA sequence: TGTGCCAGTAGTCGTTATGAGGGACAGGGGCGCTACGAGCAGTACTTC.

The table lists this clone with a count of one. V usage is TRBV6-2 or TRBV6-3 and J usage is TRBJ1-1, with D uncertain. From germline, CDR1 is MNHEY and CDR2 SVGEGT. This CDR3 has 16 residues. Trimming removed 0 bases at V and 0 bases at J, with 11 bases between. The CDR3 coding sequence is TGTGCCAGCAGTTACTCTAGTTTTACGATGAACACTGAAGCTTTCTTT. This encodes CASSYSSFTMNTEAFF.

The chain combines TRBV5-6 with TRBJ2-3; D is unresolved. The germline gives CDR1 SGHDT, CDR2 YYEEEE. The V gene lost 0 bases and the J gene lost 2 bases, with 7 bases spanning the gap. The CDR3 covers 14 residues. The CDR3: CASSLAVYTDTQYF. CDR3 nucleotides: TGTGCCAGCAGCTTGGCCGTGTACACAGATACGCAGTATTTT.

With regard to this clone: One end of the junction fails to match germline, which may point to a read error. This chain uses TRBV5-3 with TRBJ1-4; 7 bases fit TRBD1. TRBV5-3 is assigned to the ORF class and has an uncertain function. This CDR3 has 17 amino acids. CDR3 residues: CARSSRLRWTGFFTRSF. CDR3 DNA sequence: TGTGCCAGAAGCTCCCGATTACGATGGACAGGTTTTTTTACCCGATCTTTT.

This clone was recorded once. CDR3 bases: TGTGCCAGCAGCATCGGGACAGGCGAGCCAGGAAACATTCAGTACTTC. Translated, it gives CASSIGTGEPGNIQYF. V and J are TRBV11-3 and TRBJ2-4, with 8 bases aligning to TRBD1. This CDR3 is 16 amino acids long. The V segment lost 5 bases and the J segment 6 bases; nucleotides outside the gene matches: 12. Germline-derived CDR1 and CDR2 are SGHNT and YENEEA. Based on the CDR3 plus reference TRBV11-3 and TRBJ2-4, the full variable domain is EAGVVQSPRYKIIEKKQPVAFWCNPISGHNTLYWYLQNLGQGPELLIRYENEEAVDDSQLPKDRFSAERLKGVDSTLKIQPAELGDSAVYLCASSIGTGEPGNIQYFGAGTRLSVL.

V is TRBV6-5 and J is TRBJ1-2; the D is unclear. Germline CDR1 and CDR2: MNHEY and SVGAGI. The CDR3 runs to 15 residues. The V and J ends lost 0 bases and 0 bases respectively, with 8 bases between them. The CDR3 coding sequence is TGTGCCAGCAGTTACTCCGCGATAACTAACTATGGCTACACCTTC. This encodes CASSYSAITNYGYTF.

CDR3 region: CASSLAVWETQYF. The CDR3 DNA is TGTGCCAGCAGCTTAGCCGTGTGGGAGACCCAGTACTTC. The chain carries TRBV7-9 and TRBJ2-5; D gene ambiguous. The CDR3 covers 13 residues. Germline CDR1 reads SEHNR; CDR2 reads FQNEAQ (reference sequence). The V and J ends lost 0 bases and 5 bases respectively, with 7 bases between them.

The chain combines TRBV7-9 with TRBJ1-2; TRBD1 matches at 10 bases. The germline V gene encodes CDR1 SEHNR and CDR2 FQNEAQ (reference sequence). Trimming cost V 7 bases and J 7 bases; bases outside gene matches: 6. The CDR3 is made up of 13 amino acids. Here the CDR3 DNA reads TGTGCCAGCACCGACCGGGACAGGGGTGGCTACACCTTC. Translated, it gives CASTDRDRGGYTF.

V usage is TRBV29-1 and J usage is TRBJ1-2; TRBD1 agrees at 7 bases. Germline V CDR1 and CDR2: SQVTM, ANQGSEA. V trimming: 3 bases; J trimming: 0 bases; junction bases outside the gene matches: 10. The CDR3 runs to 16 residues. CDR3 sequence reads: CSVDFGTAIANYGYTF. The CDR3 DNA reads TGCAGCGTTGATTTTGGGACAGCGATAGCTAACTATGGCTACACCTTC.

J is TRBJ2-5 and V is TRBV6-5, with D unclear. The germline V gene encodes CDR1 MNHEY and CDR2 SVGAGI. The ends were cut back, 0 bases at V and 2 bases at J, with 4 bases in the middle. The CDR3 is 13 residues long. The CDR3 is CASSYSNQETQYF. CDR3 DNA: TGTGCCAGCAGTTACTCGAATCAAGAGACCCAGTACTTC.

The chain is built from TRBV11-2 and TRBJ2-5; 10 bases fit TRBD2. Trimming took 3 bases from V and 2 from J; bases not matched to a gene: 15. Germline loops: CDR1 SGHAT, CDR2 FQNNGV. The length of the CDR3 is 19 residues. The CDR3 bases are TGTGCCAGCAGCTTGGCCTCGGAGCGGGGGGGCTTGGGGCAAGAGACCCAGTACTTC. This gives the protein CASSLASERGGLGQETQYF.

The genes are TRBV12-3 or TRBV12-4 and TRBJ1-2; possible D gene TRBD1, 6 bases. V was pared by 10 bases and J by 1 base, with 13 bases between. The CDR3 extends over 13 amino acids. The CDR3 loop is CAISRTDNYGYTF. CDR3 coding DNA: TGTGCCATCTCCCGGACAGATAACTATGGCTACACCTTC.

This chain connects TRBV11-2 to TRBJ1-6, with TRBD1 as a possible D gene (5 bases). Trimming shortened V by 5 bases and J by 8 bases, and 16 bases separated the two germline ends. The CDR3 covers 15 residues. Looked up from germline, CDR1 is SGHAT and CDR2 is FQNNGV. The CDR3 reads CASSIITGSHSPLHF. CDR3 sequence (DNA): TGTGCCAGCAGCATTATCACAGGATCCCATTCACCCCTCCACTTT. Complete variable domain (other parts from reference TRBV11-2 and TRBJ1-6): EAGVAQSPRYKIIEKRQSVAFWCNPISGHATLYWYQQILGQGPKLLIQFQNNGVVDDSQLPKDRFSAERLKGVDSTLKIQPAKLEDSAVYLCASSIITGSHSPLHFGNGTRLTVT.

CDR3 protein: CARVAGDSYNEQFF. CDR3 bases: TGTGCCAGGGTAGCGGGGGACTCCTACAATGAGCAGTTCTTC. The chain recombines TRBV12-1 with TRBJ2-1; the table's D call, TRBD2, has no DNA check behind it. TRBV12-1 is designated a pseudogene. The CDR3 has 14 amino acids.

V usage is TRBV7-2 and J usage is TRBJ1-3; D is uncertain. This CDR3 is 16 amino acids long. Trimming cost V 2 bases and J 0 bases, with 11 bases left between them. Germline V gene data show CDR1 as SGHTA and CDR2 as FQGNSA. This CDR3 is CASSLSRASSGNTIYF. DNA for the CDR3: TGTGCCAGCAGCTTATCTCGCGCGTCCTCTGGAAACACCATATATTTT.